Shown below are 13 T cell receptor beta chains from a single sample sequenced in a study of T-cell reconstitution after alpha-beta-depleted transplantation in children. A TCRbeta library incorporating unique molecular identifiers was prepared. TCRdb used MiXCR to reprocess the PCR reads, holding one entry per CDR3 protein. The data contain hundreds of thousands of distinct CDR3 sequences, 16% of them singletons. The material was PBMCs from the stem cell graft donor, obtained from the stem cell graft. These receptors were collected from a human donor who donated a stem cell graft to a child with acute myeloid leukemia.

This clonotype has more than one count but fewer than ten. The chain uses TRBV5-1 and TRBJ2-1; no clear D. CDR3 length: 15 amino acids. The germline CDR1 and CDR2 sequences are SGHRS and YFSETQ. Trimming stripped 0 bases from V and 5 bases from J, with 12 bases between. The CDR3 sequence is CASSLVYRLDNEQFF. Here the CDR3 DNA reads TGCGCCAGCAGCTTGGTATATCGTCTCGACAATGAGCAGTTCTTC.

Ten or more counts support this clonotype. The chain is built from TRBV15 and TRBJ2-1; D gene uncertain. Germline-derived CDR1 and CDR2 are LNHNV and YYDKDF (reference sequence). The ends were cut back, 5 bases at V and 0 bases at J, with 11 bases in the middle. The CDR3 covers 15 residues. CDR3 nucleotide sequence: TGTGCCACCAGCCCCCTGGCGAGCTCCTACAATGAGCAGTTCTTC. Its protein is CATSPLASSYNEQFF.

The genes are TRBV6-4 and TRBJ2-7; a possible D gene is TRBD1 (6 bases). Trimming cost V 6 bases and J 2 bases, with 11 bases left between them. CDR1 and CDR2 from the germline V gene are MRHNA and SNTAGT. The CDR3 has 13 amino acids. CDR3 loop: CASRTQGAYEQYF. CDR3 sequence (DNA): TGTGCCAGCAGAACACAGGGAGCCTACGAGCAGTACTTC.

A remark on this clonotype: A much larger clone lies one base from this, so it may be a read error. The chain has TRBV29-1 and TRBJ2-4, with 7 bases matching TRBD1. The germline gives CDR1 SQVTM, CDR2 ANQGSEA. The CDR3 sequence is 16 residues long. The CDR3 DNA reads TGCAGCGTTGGACCTATGGGACAGTTAGCCAAAAACAATCAGTACTTC. It is translated as CSVGPMGQLAKNNQYF.

This clonotype occurred many times. The chain combines TRBV6-5 with TRBJ2-1; D tentatively fits TRBD1 or TRBD2 (7 bases each). The CDR3 totals 16 residues. V lost 5 bases, J lost 4 bases, and 18 bases lay in between. The germline gives CDR1 MNHEY, CDR2 SVGAGI. The CDR3 loop reads CASSTRQGGPYNEQFF. CDR3 nucleotides: TGTGCCAGCAGTACCCGACAGGGAGGGCCTTACAATGAGCAGTTCTTC.

This clonotype came up a few times. The chain has TRBV7-9 and TRBJ1-1; D might be TRBD1 (5 bases). The CDR3 has 16 residues. The germline V gene encodes CDR1 SEHNR and CDR2 FQNEAQ (reference sequence). V dropped 0 bases and J dropped 3 bases, with 14 bases sitting between them. The CDR3 reads CASSLAQFGTDTEAFF. As DNA, the CDR3 is TGTGCCAGCAGCTTAGCTCAATTCGGGACGGACACTGAAGCTTTCTTT.

Many counts were recorded for this clonotype. This chain joins TRBV5-6 and TRBJ2-1; 8 bases align to TRBD1. The CDR3 has 15 residues. The germline CDR1 and CDR2 sequences are SGHDT and YYEEEE. Trimming removed 4 bases from V and 2 bases from J; junction bases left unmatched: 5. This CDR3 is CASSTGQGTYNEQFF. The CDR3, as DNA: TGTGCCAGCAGCACTGGACAGGGTACCTACAATGAGCAGTTCTTC.

This clonotype was counted at least ten times. The chain is built from TRBV12-3 or TRBV12-4 and TRBJ1-3; 7 bases are a match to TRBD1. The CDR3 has 15 amino acids. V dropped 3 bases and J dropped 5; count of bases not matched to a gene: 7. The CDR3 nucleotides read TGTGCCAGCAGTTTGTGGACAGGAGGAAGAAACACCATATATTTT. Protein sequence: CASSLWTGGRNTIYF.

This clonotype was seen ten or more times. As DNA, the CDR3 is TGTGCCAGCAGCCCGAGCGGACGGGTTGCTGAAGCTTTCTTT. Protein product: CASSPSGRVAEAFF. J is TRBJ1-1 and V is TRBV7-2; D unresolved. Trimming took off 5 bases at V and 6 bases at J, with 16 bases between the two ends. Germline-derived CDR1 and CDR2 are SGHTA and FQGNSA. The CDR3 has 14 amino acids. The complete variable domain, with remaining parts taken from reference TRBV7-2 and TRBJ1-1, reads GAGVSQSPSNKVTEKGKDVELRCDPISGHTALYWYRQSLGQGLEFLIYFQGNSAPDKSGLPSDRFSAERTGGSVSTLTIQRTQQEDSAVYLCASSPSGRVAEAFFGQGTRLTVV.

Turning to this clonotype: A read error may be the cause here, since a much bigger clone is one base away. This sequence joins TRBV20-1 and TRBJ2-5; TRBD2 might be the D (6 bases). Looked up from germline, CDR1 is DFQATT and CDR2 is SNEGSKA (reference sequence). Between the trimmed V and J ends, which lost 2 bases and 4 bases, there was a span of 11 bases. CDR3 size: 13 residues. CDR3 in amino acids: CSARPGLRETQYF. In nucleotides, the CDR3 is TGCAGTGCTAGACCGGGACTGAGAGAGACCCAGTACTTC.

This clonotype was detected ten times or more. The chain carries TRBV12-3 or TRBV12-4 and TRBJ1-5; 8 bases are a match to TRBD1. This CDR3 is 16 amino acids long. J lost 2 bases, V lost 2 bases, and 5 bases had no gene match. CDR3 amino acids: CASSLWAGGGNQPQHF. The DNA of the CDR3 is TGTGCCAGCAGTTTATGGGCAGGGGGCGGCAATCAGCCCCAGCATTTT.

This clonotype appeared many times. The CDR3 loop reads CASSVIRGVRNTQYF. Written as DNA, the CDR3 is TGTGCCAGCAGCGTCATACGGGGGGTGCGGAATACGCAGTATTTT. The chain recombines TRBV5-5 with TRBJ2-3; 7 bases align to TRBD2. In germline, CDR1 is SGHKS, CDR2 YYEKEE (reference sequence). The CDR3 extends over 15 amino acids. The V and J ends lost 4 bases and 7 bases, in that order; junction bases with no gene match: 12.

There are a few counts of this clonotype. The genes are TRBV6-1 and TRBJ2-7; 14 positions match TRBD2. There are 17 residues in the CDR3. Germline assignment: CDR1 MNHNS and CDR2 SASEGT. V trimming: 6 bases; J trimming: 0 bases; junction bases outside the gene matches: 7. CDR3 region: CASSGTSGGGSSYEQYF. The CDR3 DNA reads TGTGCCAGCAGCGGGACTAGCGGGGGCGGGAGCTCCTACGAGCAGTACTTC.